The table lists the clone carrying this T cell receptor (beta chain) with many counts. HTBI primers from iRepertoire and Arm-PCR of CDR3 regions yielded the TCR beta libraries. Each CDR3 protein gets one entry after TCRdb re-called the multiplex PCR reads with MiXCR. This table has some 560,000 distinct CDR3 sequences, roughly a sixth appearing once. The sample is drawn from a study of regulatory T cells in long-lasting Graves disease. Time point meaning: newly diagnosed GD, antithyroid drugs for less than 3 months. The TCR library used RNA extracted from PBMCs. The V end lost 0 bases, the J end lost 3 bases, and 6 bases lay between the germline ends. Germline CDR1 SGDLS, CDR2 YYNGEE. CDR3 length: 13 residues. Separately, the same data were catalogued under a study of T cells in Graves' hyperthyroidism and ophthalmopathy.

The chain carries TRBV9 and TRBJ2-5; D gene unclear. Sequencing used peripheral blood mononuclear cells (PBMCs), obtained at new diagnosis, from a patient treated with antithyroid drugs. The clonotype comes from a woman between 40 and 65 years old with Graves disease. CDR3 nucleotides: TGTGCCAGCAGCGTAGATCTGAAAGAGACCCAGTACTTC. Translating it yields CASSVDLKETQYF.